This TCR beta chain was obtained from a study of shared clonotypes between healthy human individuals. Overall study context: Donors consisted of a couple of women and a few men between 18 and 49. Three CD4 naive, three CD4 memory, two CD8 naive and one CD8 memory plate were used per donor. Findings of the study overall: Incompleteness in sorted-subset sequencing, despite large depth, was shown by rarefaction.

This clone was seen just once. Antigen specificity is unknown. With 6 bases removed from V and 0 bases from J, the gap between germline ends came to 14 bases. This CDR3 region has 16 residues. Per germline, CDR1 MNHEY and CDR2 SMNVEV (reference sequence). Naive CD8 cells lacked CD45RO and underwent positive selection for CCR7, leaving out terminally differentiated effector memory CD45RA+ cells. Profiling relied on immunoSEQ multiplex PCR, and the TCRdb table lists in-frame clones only, not all of them. The sample lists a few million clones, around 95% seen once, with under 2% in the top ten. The chain uses TRBV27 and TRBJ2-2; D unresolved. The source of this sequence is a man younger than 35 in good health. Some clones in this sample may be carry-over from other donors' samples. Specimen: naive CD8+ T cells from PBMCs. This CDR3 is CASSPRTVANTGELFF. CDR3 sequence (DNA): TGTGCCAGCAGCCCGCGGACGGTGGCGAACACCGGGGAGCTGTTTTTT.